These 18 T cell receptor beta chains originate from one sample sequenced in a study of graft-versus-host responses after intestinal transplantation. Repertoires were generated with immunoSEQ multiplex PCR, while TCRdb's copy carries only in-frame clones and drops some. Counted here are 90,000 to 150,000 clones, approximately 95% occurring once; the ten biggest clones make up about 3.3%. Their antigen targets remain unknown. The source material was unstimulated CD8+ T cells sorted from spleen or lymph node cells, sampled before intestinal transplant. Receptors originate from a human donor who received an intestinal transplant.

The chain uses TRBV6-5 and TRBJ2-7; D is uncertain. CDR1 and CDR2 (germline): MNHEY, SVGAGI. This CDR3 spans 13 amino acids. V lost 2 bases and J 0 bases, leaving 5 bases between the germline ends. This CDR3 reads CASSYQVSYEQYF. Here the CDR3 DNA reads TGTGCCAGCAGTTACCAGGTCTCCTACGAGCAGTACTTC.

The chain has TRBV4-3 and TRBJ1-4, with a possible D match to TRBD1 (6 bases). Per the germline V gene, CDR1 is LGHNA and CDR2 is YSLEER. The CDR3 contains 15 residues. Between the trimmed V and J ends, which lost 1 base and 8 bases, there was a span of 14 bases. As DNA, the CDR3 is TGCGCCAGCAGCCAAGGCTCAGGGGCTCTGGAAAAACTGTTTTTT. It specifies CASSQGSGALEKLFF.

The chain combines TRBV29-1 with TRBJ2-1; possibly TRBD1 for D (6 bases). Germline CDR1 reads SQVTM; CDR2 reads ANQGSEA. The V and J ends lost 0 bases and 3 bases respectively, with 15 bases between them. The CDR3 extends over 16 amino acids. CDR3 loop: CSVEETGTGYYNEQFF. DNA of the CDR3: TGCAGCGTTGAAGAAACGGGAACAGGGTACTACAATGAGCAGTTCTTC.

The J gene is TRBJ2-7, the V gene TRBV5-5; D remains ambiguous. The CDR3 has 14 residues. In germline, CDR1 is SGHKS, CDR2 YYEKEE (reference sequence). V lost 2 bases to trimming and J lost 0 bases, with 9 bases between them. This CDR3 is CASSFSIGSYEQYF. CDR3 coding DNA: TGTGCCAGCAGCTTTAGTATCGGCTCCTACGAGCAGTACTTC. The whole variable domain, filled in from reference TRBV5-5 and TRBJ2-7, reads DAGVTQSPTHLIKTRGQQVTLRCSPISGHKSVSWYQQVLGQGPQFIFQYYEKEERGRGNFPDRFSARQFPNYSSELNVNALLLGDSALYLCASSFSIGSYEQYFGPGTRLTVT.

The chain is built from TRBV27 and TRBJ2-7; 13 bases are a match to TRBD2. The J segment lost 3 bases and the V segment lost 6 bases, leaving 5 bases of the junction unmatched. This CDR3 region has 15 residues. The germline V gene encodes CDR1 MNHEY and CDR2 SMNVEV (reference sequence). CDR3: CASSYRLAGGYEQYF. The CDR3 DNA reads as TGTGCCAGCAGCTACCGACTAGCGGGAGGCTACGAGCAGTACTTC.

The chain uses TRBV4-1 and TRBJ2-3; D possibly matches TRBD1 or TRBD2 (5 bases each). This CDR3 has 14 amino acids. V dropped 1 base and J dropped 5 bases, with 10 bases sitting between them. CDR1 is MGHRA and CDR2 is YSYEKL in the germline V gene. CDR3 in DNA: TGCGCCAGCAGCCAAGGTCCGAGGGGAGATACGCAGTATTTT. It is translated as CASSQGPRGDTQYF.

The J gene is TRBJ2-2, the V gene TRBV6-5, with D tentatively TRBD1 or TRBD2 (5 bases each). Germline V gene lookup returns CDR1 MNHEY and CDR2 SVGAGI. The CDR3 sequence is 16 residues long. Trimming stripped 0 bases from V and 3 bases from J, with 11 bases between. This CDR3 is CASSYSFMGDTGELFF. CDR3 in DNA: TGTGCCAGCAGTTACTCGTTTATGGGGGACACCGGGGAGCTGTTTTTT.

This chain joins TRBV28 and TRBJ1-1, with D unclear. Trimming took off 7 bases at V and 4 bases at J, with 25 bases between the two ends. This CDR3 has 17 residues. Germline V gene data show CDR1 as MDHEN and CDR2 as SYDVKM. CDR3 protein: CASTHPIATGIITEAFF. CDR3 bases: TGTGCCAGCACTCATCCTATCGCAACGGGGATAATCACTGAAGCTTTCTTT. The variable domain in full, completed from reference TRBV28 and TRBJ1-1, reads DVKVTQSSRYLVKRTGEKVFLECVQDMDHENMFWYRQDPGLGLRLIYFSYDVKMKEKGDIPEGYSVSREKKERFSLILESASTNQTSMYLCASTHPIATGIITEAFFGQGTRLTVV.

The rearrangement joins TRBV28 to TRBJ2-3; D unresolved. Germline CDR1 is MDHEN and CDR2 is SYDVKM. The V end lost 3 bases, the J end lost 14 bases, and 21 bases lay between the germline ends. The CDR3 runs 14 residues. In nucleotides, the CDR3 is TGTGCCAGCAGTTTGGGCCCTCGTTTTAAGCTGCCGTATTTT. Its translation: CASSLGPRFKLPYF.

The chain uses TRBV7-9 and TRBJ2-1; the D gene is possibly TRBD2 (5 bases). Trimming took off 4 bases at V and 7 bases at J, with 8 bases between the two ends. Germline lookup yields CDR1 SEHNR and CDR2 FQNEAQ (reference sequence). This CDR3 comprises 12 residues. CDR3 residues: CASSYGGNEQFF. The DNA for the CDR3 is TGTGCCAGCAGCTATGGCGGGAATGAGCAGTTCTTC.

The chain uses TRBV28 and TRBJ2-3; D possibly corresponds to TRBD2 (6 bases). With 8 bases removed from V and 5 bases from J, the gap between germline ends came to 23 bases. CDR1 is MDHEN, CDR2 SYDVKM, per germline. This CDR3 comprises 16 residues. The DNA for the CDR3 is TGTGCCAGCCTCGAAACCCTGGGCAGGGAGGTAGATACGCAGTATTTT. Protein sequence: CASLETLGREVDTQYF.

This clone was recorded a few times. The chain is built from TRBV9 and TRBJ1-1; D possibly corresponds to TRBD1 (5 bases). V lost 0 bases, J lost 4 bases, and 22 bases lay in between. The CDR3 runs 18 residues. Germline V gene sequence: CDR1 SGDLS, CDR2 YYNGEE. This chain's CDR3 is CASSVGGVPGPYGTEAFF. As DNA, the CDR3 is TGTGCCAGCAGCGTAGGAGGGGTTCCCGGACCTTACGGCACTGAAGCTTTCTTT. The full variable domain, rest sourced from reference TRBV9 and TRBJ1-1, is DSGVTQTPKHLITATGQRVTLRCSPRSGDLSVYWYQQSLDQGLQFLIQYYNGEERAKGNILERFSAQQFPDLHSELNLSSLELGDSALYFCASSVGGVPGPYGTEAFFGQGTRLTVV.

As regards this clone: The sample carries other DNA sequences with the same CDR3. The J gene is TRBJ2-1, the V gene TRBV19; TRBD2 agrees at 8 bases. The CDR3 has 15 amino acids. With 3 bases clipped from V and 0 bases from J, the junction kept 1 base outside the gene matches. Germline V CDR1 and CDR2: LNHDA, SQIVND (reference sequence). CDR3 nucleotide sequence: TGTGCCAGTAGTATGAGCGGGAGCTCCTACAATGAGCAGTTCTTC. This gives the protein CASSMSGSSYNEQFF.

The chain recombines TRBV7-3 with TRBJ1-1; the match to TRBD1 covers 10 bases. Germline-derived CDR1 and CDR2 are SGHTA and FQGTGA. The CDR3 runs 16 residues. With 4 bases clipped from V and 5 bases from J, the junction kept 10 bases outside the gene matches. The CDR3 sequence: CASSYTSRTGGTEAFF. CDR3 DNA: TGTGCCAGCAGCTACACCTCCCGGACAGGGGGAACTGAAGCTTTCTTT.

In DNA form, the CDR3 reads TGTGCCAGCAGTTCTGGAAACTCCCCTTACGAGCAGTACTTC. Translation gives CASSSGNSPYEQYF. The V call is TRBV6-5, the J call TRBJ2-5; D is unclear. The DNA end lines up better with TRBJ2-7; the J call may be wrong. Germline V gives CDR1 MNHEY, CDR2 SVGAGI. CDR3 size: 14 residues.

The chain employs TRBV6-5 and TRBJ2-1, with a tentative D call TRBD2 (6 bases). This CDR3 has 12 amino acids. The V end was cut by 2 bases, the J end by 7 bases, with 6 bases between. From germline, CDR1 is MNHEY and CDR2 SVGAGI. The DNA of the CDR3 is TGTGCCAGCAGTTACGGGGGGAATGAGCAGTTCTTC. This encodes CASSYGGNEQFF.

This chain links TRBV4-2 with TRBJ2-7; D unclear. The CDR3 consists of 15 residues. Trimming cost V 0 bases and J 5 bases, with 14 bases left between them. The V gene's germline CDR1 is LGHNA and CDR2 YNFKEQ. DNA of the CDR3: TGTGCCAGCAGCCAAGACTCGACTGGGCCCAACGAGCAGTACTTC. It is translated as CASSQDSTGPNEQYF.

The CDR3: CASSPGTGYEQYF. In DNA, the CDR3 is TGTGCCAGCAGCCCAGGGACAGGGTACGAGCAGTACTTC. The chain combines TRBV7-3 with TRBJ2-7, with 9 nucleotides matching TRBD1. Germline V lookup: CDR1 SGHTA, CDR2 FQGTGA. Germline trimming cut 5 bases from V and 4 bases from J; bases unmatched to any gene: 3. The CDR3 has 13 amino acids.